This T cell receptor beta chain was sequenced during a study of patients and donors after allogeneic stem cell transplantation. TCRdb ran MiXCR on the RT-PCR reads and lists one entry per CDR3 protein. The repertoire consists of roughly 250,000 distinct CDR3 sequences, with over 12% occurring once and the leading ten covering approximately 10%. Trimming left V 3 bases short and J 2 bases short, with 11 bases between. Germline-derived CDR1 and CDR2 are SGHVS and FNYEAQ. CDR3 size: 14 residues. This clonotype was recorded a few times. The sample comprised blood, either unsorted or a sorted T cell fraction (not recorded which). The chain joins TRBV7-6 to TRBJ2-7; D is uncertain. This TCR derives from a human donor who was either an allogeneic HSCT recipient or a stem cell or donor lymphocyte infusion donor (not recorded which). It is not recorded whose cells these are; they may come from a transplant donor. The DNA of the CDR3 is TGTGCCAGCAGCTTTGGGCAGGAAACCTACGAGCAGTACTTC. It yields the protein CASSFGQETYEQYF.